This T cell receptor beta chain stems from a study of blood T cell repertoires in COVID-19. Study as a whole: PBMCs, B-cell-depleted T cells, or T cells provided the cDNA or gDNA that made up the material.

Under the authors' procedure: Estimation of nucleated cell counts was performed using reference gene primer amplification. Assay: immunoSEQ multiplex PCR; the TCRdb copy retains only in-frame clones and omits some. That table furnishes V, J and clone size, whereas the DNA furnished D and trimming. The profile covers approximately 140,000 clones, with approximately 85% appearing a single time and around 8% taken by the ten largest. One Seattle source followed patients from active infection through their disease course. Deletions cut 2 bases from V and 0 bases from J, with 11 bases between. Germline V gene lookup returns CDR1 SGHTA and CDR2 FQGTGA. The CDR3 is 16 residues long.

The chain has TRBV7-3 and TRBJ1-3; D is unresolved. The sample was peripheral blood. This clonotype originated in an older woman with COVID-19, enrolled during active disease. Written as DNA, the CDR3 is TGTGCCAGCAGCTTAGGGCCATTAAGCTCTGGAAACACCATATATTTT. As protein: CASSLGPLSSGNTIYF.